The entry that follows covers one T cell receptor (beta chain) sequence. The antigen is undetermined. One junction end does not reproduce the germline sequence, and a read error may be involved. These data belong to a study of Graves' ophthalmopathy and Graves' hyperthyroidism. Study outcomes and limitations: Appearing in blood as well were most expanded thyroid clonotypes above 0.001 frequency.

Beta-chain TCR CDR3 regions were amplified from RNA transcripts. A first-round RT-PCR used HTBI primers, followed by a second-round multiplex PCR. TCRdb reprocessed the multiplex PCR reads with MiXCR, giving one entry per CDR3 protein. This repertoire shows some 1.1 million distinct CDR3 sequences, about 38% found once; its top ten account for around 10%. Per the germline V gene, CDR1 is SEHNR and CDR2 is FQNEAQ (reference sequence). The CDR3 runs to 13 residues. The clonotype originates from an adult man with Graves' hyperthyroidism. Sequencing was carried out using peripheral blood or thyroid tissue (not recorded which). V is TRBV7-9 and J is TRBJ2-7; D gene unclear. The CDR3 region is CASSFSTSDTQYF. The CDR3 bases are TGTGCCAGCAGCTTTTCGACGTCAGATACGCAGTATTTC.